This T cell receptor beta chain was identified in a study of T cells in Graves' hyperthyroidism and ophthalmopathy. The CDR3 spans 14 residues. Per the germline V gene, CDR1 is DFQATT and CDR2 is SNEGSKA (reference sequence). The V and J ends lost 3 bases and 0 bases respectively, with 12 bases between them. PBMCs were obtained from approximately 10 ml fresh peripheral blood. This clonotype was seen a handful of times. RNA transcripts yielded amplified TCR beta CDR3 regions. In the first-round RT-PCR of the TCR CDR3, the HTBI primer set was used. A single record per CDR3 protein comes from TCRdb applying MiXCR to the multiplex PCR reads. The data show hundreds of thousands of distinct CDR3 sequences, approximately 18% seen once.

The sequencing input was blood. The receptor comes from a man in his fifties or sixties with Graves' ophthalmopathy. This chain uses TRBV20-1 with TRBJ2-7; possible D gene TRBD1, 5 bases. In DNA form, the CDR3 reads TGCAGTGCTAGTCCCCAGGACATCTCCTACGAGCAGTACTTC. It encodes CSASPQDISYEQYF.